This T cell receptor (beta chain) emerged from a study of blood T cell repertoires in COVID-19. Original processing notes: Estimation of nucleated cell counts relied on the amplification of reference gene primers. The repertoire was sequenced with immunoSEQ multiplex PCR; TCRdb's copy has only in-frame clones and lacks some. V, J and clone size are those of that table, while D and trimming were read from the DNA. The data hold approximately 280,000 clones, with roughly 91% observed a single time. The sequenced sample consisted of peripheral blood. The receptor's source is a man in his forties or fifties with acute or convalescent COVID-19.

The DNA of the CDR3 is TGTGCCAGTAGTATAGGCCCTGGCAGGGGGTCCGGGGAGCTGTTTTTT. Residues: CASSIGPGRGSGELFF. The chain uses TRBV19 and TRBJ2-2; 7 bases agree with TRBD1. The CDR3 loop spans 16 amino acids. The J segment lost 6 bases and the V segment lost 1 base, leaving 8 bases of the junction unmatched. CDR1 and CDR2 from the germline V gene are LNHDA and SQIVND (reference sequence).